This TCR beta chain was sequenced in a study of blood T cell repertoires in COVID-19. Whole-study context: The analysed material was cDNA or gDNA that came from T cells, B-cell-depleted T cells, or PBMCs.

The method was immunoSEQ multiplex PCR; TCRdb's version includes in-frame clones alone and lacks a portion of them. The repertoire has a few hundred thousand clones, about nine tenths of them found once; the top ten carry approximately 0.97%. V gave up 5 bases and J gave up 1 base, with 12 bases separating them. Germline V lookup: CDR1 SGHTA, CDR2 FQGNSA. This CDR3 comprises 15 residues. This clone has a single count. This rearrangement joins TRBV7-2 to TRBJ1-5; TRBD1 is a possible D gene (6 bases). The TCR sequence derives from a woman younger than 45 who had been exposed to COVID-19. Sample: PBMCs or T cells enriched from blood (not recorded which). CDR3 sequence (DNA): TGTGCCAGCAGCCTACAGACAGGAAGCAATCAGCCCCAGCATTTT. Its protein is CASSLQTGSNQPQHF.